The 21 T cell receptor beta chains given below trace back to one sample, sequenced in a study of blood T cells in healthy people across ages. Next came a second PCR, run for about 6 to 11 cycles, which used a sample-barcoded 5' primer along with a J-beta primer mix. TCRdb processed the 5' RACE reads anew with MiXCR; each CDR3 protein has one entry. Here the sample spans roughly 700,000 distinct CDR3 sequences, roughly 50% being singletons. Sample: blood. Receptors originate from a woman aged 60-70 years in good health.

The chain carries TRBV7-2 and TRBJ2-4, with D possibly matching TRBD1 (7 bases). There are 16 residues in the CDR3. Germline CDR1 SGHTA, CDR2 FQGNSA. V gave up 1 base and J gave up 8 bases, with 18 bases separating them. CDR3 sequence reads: CASSLVGGGARDIQYF. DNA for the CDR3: TGTGCCAGCAGCTTAGTAGGAGGGGGCGCACGGGACATTCAGTACTTC. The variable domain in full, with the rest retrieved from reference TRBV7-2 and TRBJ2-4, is GAGVSQSPSNKVTEKGKDVELRCDPISGHTALYWYRQSLGQGLEFLIYFQGNSAPDKSGLPSDRFSAERTGGSVSTLTIQRTQQEDSAVYLCASSLVGGGARDIQYFGAGTRLSVL.

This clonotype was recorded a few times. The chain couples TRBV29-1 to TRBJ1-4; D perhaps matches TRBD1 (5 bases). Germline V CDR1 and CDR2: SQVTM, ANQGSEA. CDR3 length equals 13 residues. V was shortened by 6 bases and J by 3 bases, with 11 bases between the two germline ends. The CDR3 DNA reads TGCAGCGTGTCGGGCAGGGCTAATGAAAAACTGTTTTTT. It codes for CSVSGRANEKLFF.

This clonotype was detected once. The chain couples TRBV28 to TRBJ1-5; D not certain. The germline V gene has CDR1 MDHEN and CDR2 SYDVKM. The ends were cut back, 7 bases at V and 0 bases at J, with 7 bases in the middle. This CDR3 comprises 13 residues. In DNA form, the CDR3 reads TGTGCCAGCACCGGGAGTAGCAATCAGCCCCAGCATTTT. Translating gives CASTGSSNQPQHF. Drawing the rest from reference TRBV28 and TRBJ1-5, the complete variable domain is DVKVTQSSRYLVKRTGEKVFLECVQDMDHENMFWYRQDPGLGLRLIYFSYDVKMKEKGDIPEGYSVSREKKERFSLILESASTNQTSMYLCASTGSSNQPQHFGDGTRLSIL.

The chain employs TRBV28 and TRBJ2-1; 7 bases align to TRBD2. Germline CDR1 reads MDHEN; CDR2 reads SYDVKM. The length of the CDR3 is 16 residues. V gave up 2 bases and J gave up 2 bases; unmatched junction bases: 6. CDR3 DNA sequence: TGTGCCAGCAGTTTACCTACCCGGGGGGCCTACAATGAGCAGTTCTTC. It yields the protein CASSLPTRGAYNEQFF.

This CDR3 reads CASSLSAGGRTDTQYF. The CDR3 DNA is TGTGCCAGCAGTTTATCGGCAGGGGGCCGCACAGATACGCAGTATTTT. The chain carries TRBV27 and TRBJ2-3; the match to TRBD1 covers 8 bases. Trimming at V came to 0 bases and at J to 1 base, leaving 3 bases not matched to a gene. The germline V gene has CDR1 MNHEY and CDR2 SMNVEV (reference sequence). This CDR3 has 16 residues.

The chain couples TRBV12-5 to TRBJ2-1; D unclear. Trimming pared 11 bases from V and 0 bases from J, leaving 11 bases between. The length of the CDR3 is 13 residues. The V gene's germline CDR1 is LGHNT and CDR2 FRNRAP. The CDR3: CASSTRSYNEQFF. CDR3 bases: TGTGCTTCGAGTACTCGCTCCTACAATGAGCAGTTCTTC.

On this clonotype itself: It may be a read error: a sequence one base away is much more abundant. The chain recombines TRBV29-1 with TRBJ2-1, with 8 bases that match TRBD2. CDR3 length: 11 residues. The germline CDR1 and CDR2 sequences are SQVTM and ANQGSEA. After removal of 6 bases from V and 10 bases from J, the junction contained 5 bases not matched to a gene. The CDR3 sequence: CSVRTSREQFF. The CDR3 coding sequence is TGCAGCGTGAGGACTAGCAGAGAGCAGTTCTTC.

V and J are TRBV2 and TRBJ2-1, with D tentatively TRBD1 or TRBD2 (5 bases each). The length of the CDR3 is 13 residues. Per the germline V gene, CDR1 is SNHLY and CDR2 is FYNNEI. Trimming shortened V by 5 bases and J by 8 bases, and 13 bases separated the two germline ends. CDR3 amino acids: CASSYISGHEQFF. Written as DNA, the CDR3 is TGTGCCAGCAGTTATATCTCGGGGCATGAGCAGTTCTTC.

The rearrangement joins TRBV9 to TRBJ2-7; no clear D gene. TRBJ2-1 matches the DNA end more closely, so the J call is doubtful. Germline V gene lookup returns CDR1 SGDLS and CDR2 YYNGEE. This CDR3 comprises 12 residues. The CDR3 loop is CASSVGRNEQFF. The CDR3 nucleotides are TGTGCCAGCAGCGTAGGCAGGAATGAGCAGTTCTTC.

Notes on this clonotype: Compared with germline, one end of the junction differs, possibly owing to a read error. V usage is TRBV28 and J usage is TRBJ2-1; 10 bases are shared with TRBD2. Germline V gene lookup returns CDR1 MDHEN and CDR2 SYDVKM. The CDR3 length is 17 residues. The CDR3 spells CANSWHPSGSSYNEQFF. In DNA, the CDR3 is TGTGCCAACAGTTGGCATCCTAGCGGGAGCTCCTACAATGAGCAGTTCTTC.

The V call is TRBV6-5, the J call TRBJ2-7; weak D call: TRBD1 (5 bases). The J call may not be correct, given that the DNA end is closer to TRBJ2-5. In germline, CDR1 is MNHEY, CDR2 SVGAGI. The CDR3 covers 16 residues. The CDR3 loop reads CASSYLRQGGLETQYF. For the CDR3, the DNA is TGTGCCAGCAGTTACTTGCGGCAGGGTGGGTTGGAGACCCAGTACTTC.

As DNA, the CDR3 is TGCAGCTTCTCTAGGGGGACAGTTGGAGGGGCTTTCTTT. This sequence encodes CSFSRGTVGGAFF. The chain couples TRBV29-1 to TRBJ1-1, with 7 bases aligning to TRBD1. This CDR3 comprises 13 residues. J lost 11 bases, V lost 8 bases, and 17 bases had no gene match. The germline V gene has CDR1 SQVTM and CDR2 ANQGSEA.

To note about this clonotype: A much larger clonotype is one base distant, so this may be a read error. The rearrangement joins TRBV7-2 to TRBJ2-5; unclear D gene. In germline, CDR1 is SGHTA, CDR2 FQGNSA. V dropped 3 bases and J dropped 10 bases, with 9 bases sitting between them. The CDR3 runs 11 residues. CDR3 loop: CASSFGYDQYF. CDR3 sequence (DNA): TGTGCCAGCAGCTTCGGCTACGACCAGTACTTC.

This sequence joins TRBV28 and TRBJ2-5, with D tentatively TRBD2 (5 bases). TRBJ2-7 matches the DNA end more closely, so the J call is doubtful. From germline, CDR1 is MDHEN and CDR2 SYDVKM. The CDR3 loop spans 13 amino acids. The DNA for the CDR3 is TGTGCCAGCAGTCCCGGGGTGAACTACGAGCAGTACTTC. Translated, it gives CASSPGVNYEQYF.

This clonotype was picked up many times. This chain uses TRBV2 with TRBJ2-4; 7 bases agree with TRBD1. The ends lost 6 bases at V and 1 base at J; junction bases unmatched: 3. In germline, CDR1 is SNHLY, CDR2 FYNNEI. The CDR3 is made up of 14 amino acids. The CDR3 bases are TGTGCCAGCAGAGACAGGGTTGCCAAAAACATTCAGTACTTC. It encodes CASRDRVAKNIQYF. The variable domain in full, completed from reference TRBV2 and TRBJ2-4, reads EPEVTQTPSHQVTQMGQEVILRCVPISNHLYFYWYRQILGQKVEFLVSFYNNEISEKSEIFDDQFSVERPDGSNFTLKIRSTKLEDSAMYFCASRDRVAKNIQYFGAGTRLSVL.

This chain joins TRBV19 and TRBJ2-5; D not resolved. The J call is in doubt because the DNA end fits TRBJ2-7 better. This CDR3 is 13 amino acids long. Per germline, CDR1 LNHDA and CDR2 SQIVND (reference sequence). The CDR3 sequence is CASTHATQDEQYF. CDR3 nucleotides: TGTGCCAGTACCCATGCTACACAAGACGAGCAGTACTTC.

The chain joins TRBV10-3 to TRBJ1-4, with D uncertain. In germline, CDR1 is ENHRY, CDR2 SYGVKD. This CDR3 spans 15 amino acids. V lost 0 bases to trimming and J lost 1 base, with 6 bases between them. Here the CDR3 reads CAISESGRTNEKLFF. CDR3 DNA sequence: TGTGCCATCAGTGAGTCAGGGAGAACTAATGAAAAACTGTTTTTT.

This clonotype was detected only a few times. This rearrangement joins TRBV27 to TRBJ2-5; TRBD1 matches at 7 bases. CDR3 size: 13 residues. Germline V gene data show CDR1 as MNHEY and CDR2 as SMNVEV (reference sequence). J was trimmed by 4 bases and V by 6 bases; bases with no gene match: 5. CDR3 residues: CASRIQGRETQYF. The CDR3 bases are TGTGCCAGCAGGATACAGGGGCGAGAGACCCAGTACTTC.

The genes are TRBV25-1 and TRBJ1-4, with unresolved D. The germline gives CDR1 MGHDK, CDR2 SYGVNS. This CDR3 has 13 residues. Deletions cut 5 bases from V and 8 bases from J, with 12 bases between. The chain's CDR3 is CASSSEVREKLFF. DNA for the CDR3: TGTGCCAGCAGTTCGGAGGTTCGCGAAAAACTGTTTTTT.

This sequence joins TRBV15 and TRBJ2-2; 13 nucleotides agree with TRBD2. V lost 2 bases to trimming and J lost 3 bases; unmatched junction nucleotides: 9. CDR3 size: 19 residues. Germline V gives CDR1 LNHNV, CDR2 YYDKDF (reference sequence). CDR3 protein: CATSRPTGLAGPDTGELFF. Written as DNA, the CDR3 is TGTGCCACCAGCAGACCAACGGGACTAGCGGGACCCGACACCGGGGAGCTGTTTTTT.

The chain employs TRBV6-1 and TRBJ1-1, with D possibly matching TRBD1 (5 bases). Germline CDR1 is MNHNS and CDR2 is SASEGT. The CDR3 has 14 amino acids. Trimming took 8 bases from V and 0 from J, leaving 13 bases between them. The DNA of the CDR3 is TGTGCCAGCCGGGACCCCTTTATGAACACTGAAGCTTTCTTT. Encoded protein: CASRDPFMNTEAFF.